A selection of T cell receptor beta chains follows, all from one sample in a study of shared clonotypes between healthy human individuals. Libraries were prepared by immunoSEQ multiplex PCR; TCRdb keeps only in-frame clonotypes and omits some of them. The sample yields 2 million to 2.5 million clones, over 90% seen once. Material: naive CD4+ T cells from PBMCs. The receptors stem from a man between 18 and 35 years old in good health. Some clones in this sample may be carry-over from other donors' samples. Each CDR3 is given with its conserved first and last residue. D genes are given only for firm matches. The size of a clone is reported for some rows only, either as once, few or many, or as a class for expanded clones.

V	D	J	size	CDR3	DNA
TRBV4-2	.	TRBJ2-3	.	CASSELRGDTQYF	TGTGCCAGCAGCGAGCTTCGAGGGGATACGCAGTATTTT
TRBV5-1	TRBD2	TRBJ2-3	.	CASSLVASGRSDTQYF	TGCGCCAGCAGCTTGGTGGCTAGCGGCCGCTCAGATACGCAGTATTTT
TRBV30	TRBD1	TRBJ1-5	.	CAWSAAGGSQPQHF	TGTGCCTGGAGTGCGGCAGGGGGTAGTCAGCCCCAGCATTTT
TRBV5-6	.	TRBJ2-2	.	CASSLRQDTGELFF	TGTGCCAGCAGCTTGAGGCAAGACACCGGGGAGCTGTTTTTT
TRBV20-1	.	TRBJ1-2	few	CSALSDGYTF	TGCAGTGCGCTGTCTGACGGCTACACCTTC
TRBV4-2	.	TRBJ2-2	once	CASSQGGSGGESRELFF	TGTGCCAGCAGCCAAGGGGGATCGGGTGGTGAGTCCCGGGAGCTGTTTTTT
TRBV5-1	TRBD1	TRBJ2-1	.	CASSLALGQGASNEQFF	TGCGCCAGCAGCTTGGCCCTAGGACAGGGGGCTAGCAATGAGCAGTTCTTC
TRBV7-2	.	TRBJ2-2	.	CASSPLWVPGELFF	TGTGCCAGCAGCCCCCTATGGGTGCCCGGGGAGCTGTTTTTT
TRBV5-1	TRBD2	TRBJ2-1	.	CASSLGLAGRSDEQFF	TGCGCCAGCAGCTTGGGTCTAGCGGGGAGGAGCGATGAGCAGTTCTTC
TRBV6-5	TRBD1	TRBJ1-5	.	CASSNPGTGDQPQHF	TGTGCCAGCAGCAATCCGGGGACAGGGGATCAGCCCCAGCATTTT
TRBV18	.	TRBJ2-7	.	CASSPASRDGEQYF	TGTGCCAGCTCCCCGGCTAGCCGGGACGGCGAGCAGTACTTC
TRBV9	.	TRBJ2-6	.	CASSLDHSGANVLTF	TGTGCCAGCAGCCTAGATCACTCTGGGGCCAACGTCCTGACTTTC
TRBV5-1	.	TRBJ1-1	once	CASSPLGPTNTEAFF	TGCGCCAGCAGCCCCTTGGGACCGACGAACACTGAAGCTTTCTTT
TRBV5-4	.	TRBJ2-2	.	CASSAGPGGTGELFF	TGTGCCAGCAGCGCCGGTCCCGGGGGCACCGGGGAGCTGTTTTTT